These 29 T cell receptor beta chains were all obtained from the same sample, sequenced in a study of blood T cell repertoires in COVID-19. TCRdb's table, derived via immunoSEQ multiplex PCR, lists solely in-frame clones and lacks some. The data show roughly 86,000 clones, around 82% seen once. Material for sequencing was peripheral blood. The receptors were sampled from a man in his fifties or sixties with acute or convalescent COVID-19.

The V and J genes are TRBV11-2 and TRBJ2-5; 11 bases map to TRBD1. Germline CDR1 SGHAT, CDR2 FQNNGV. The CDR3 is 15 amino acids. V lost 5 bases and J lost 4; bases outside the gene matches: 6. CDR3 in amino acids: CASSEDRGHGETQYF. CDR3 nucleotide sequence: TGTGCCAGCAGCGAGGACAGGGGGCACGGAGAGACCCAGTACTTC.

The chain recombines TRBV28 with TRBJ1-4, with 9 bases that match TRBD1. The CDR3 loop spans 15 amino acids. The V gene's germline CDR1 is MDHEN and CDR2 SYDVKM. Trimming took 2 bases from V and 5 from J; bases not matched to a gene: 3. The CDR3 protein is CASSLGTGLNEKLFF. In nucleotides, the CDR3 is TGTGCCAGCAGTTTAGGGACAGGGCTAAATGAAAAACTGTTTTTT.

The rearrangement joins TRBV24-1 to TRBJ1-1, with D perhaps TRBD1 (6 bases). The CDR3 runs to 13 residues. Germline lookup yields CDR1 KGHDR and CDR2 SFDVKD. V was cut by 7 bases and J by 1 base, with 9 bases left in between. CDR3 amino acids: CATRVGQNTEAFF. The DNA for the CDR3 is TGTGCCACCAGAGTGGGACAGAACACTGAAGCTTTCTTT.

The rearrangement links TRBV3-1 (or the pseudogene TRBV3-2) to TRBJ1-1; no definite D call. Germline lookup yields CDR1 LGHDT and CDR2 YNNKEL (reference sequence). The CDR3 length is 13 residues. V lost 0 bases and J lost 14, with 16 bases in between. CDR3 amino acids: CASSQDVGRRAFF. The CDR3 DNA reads TGTGCCAGCAGCCAAGACGTCGGCCGGAGAGCGTTCTTT.

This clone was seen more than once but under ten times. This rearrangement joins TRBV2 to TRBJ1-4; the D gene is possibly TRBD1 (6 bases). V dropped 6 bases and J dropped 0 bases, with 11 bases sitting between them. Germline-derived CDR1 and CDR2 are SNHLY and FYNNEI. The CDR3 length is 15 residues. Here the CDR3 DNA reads TGTGCCAGCAGACTCGGGGACACAACTAATGAAAAACTGTTTTTT. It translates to CASRLGDTTNEKLFF.

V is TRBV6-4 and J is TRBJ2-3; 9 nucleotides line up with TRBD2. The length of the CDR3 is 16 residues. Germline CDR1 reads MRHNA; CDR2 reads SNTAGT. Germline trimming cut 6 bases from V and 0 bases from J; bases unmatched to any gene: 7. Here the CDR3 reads CASSVRAGGSTDTQYF. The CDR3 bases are TGTGCCAGCAGCGTCCGAGCGGGGGGAAGCACAGATACGCAGTATTTT.

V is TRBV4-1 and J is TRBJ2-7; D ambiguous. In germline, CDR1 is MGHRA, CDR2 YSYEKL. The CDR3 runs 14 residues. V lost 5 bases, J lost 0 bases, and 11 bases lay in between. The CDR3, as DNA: TGCGCCAGCAGCGGTCCAACCGGCTCCTACGAGCAGTACTTC. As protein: CASSGPTGSYEQYF.

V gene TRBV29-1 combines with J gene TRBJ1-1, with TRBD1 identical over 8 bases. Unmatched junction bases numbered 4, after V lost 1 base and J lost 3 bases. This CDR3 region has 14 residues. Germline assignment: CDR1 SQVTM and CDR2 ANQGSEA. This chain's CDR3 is CSVEVTGGYTEAFF. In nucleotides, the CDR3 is TGCAGCGTTGAAGTTACAGGGGGGTACACTGAAGCTTTCTTT. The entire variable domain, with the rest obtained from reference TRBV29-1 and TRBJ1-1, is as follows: SAVISQKPSRDICQRGTSLTIQCQVDSQVTMMFWYRQQPGQSLTLIATANQGSEATYESGFVIDKFPISRPNLTFSTLTVSNMSPEDSSIYLCSVEVTGGYTEAFFGQGTRLTVV.

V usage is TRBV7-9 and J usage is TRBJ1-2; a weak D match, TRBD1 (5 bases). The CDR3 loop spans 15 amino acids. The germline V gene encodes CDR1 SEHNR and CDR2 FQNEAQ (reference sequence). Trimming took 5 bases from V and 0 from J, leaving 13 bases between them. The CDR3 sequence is CASSRGTGANYGYTF. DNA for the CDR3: TGTGCCAGCAGCCGGGGGACTGGAGCTAACTATGGCTACACCTTC.

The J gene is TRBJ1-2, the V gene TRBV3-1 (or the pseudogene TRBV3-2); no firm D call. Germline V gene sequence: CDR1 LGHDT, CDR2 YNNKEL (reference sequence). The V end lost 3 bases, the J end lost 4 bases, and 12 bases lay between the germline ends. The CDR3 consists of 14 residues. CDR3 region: CASSQGSGIYGYTF. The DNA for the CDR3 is TGTGCCAGCAGCCAGGGGTCGGGGATCTATGGCTACACCTTC.

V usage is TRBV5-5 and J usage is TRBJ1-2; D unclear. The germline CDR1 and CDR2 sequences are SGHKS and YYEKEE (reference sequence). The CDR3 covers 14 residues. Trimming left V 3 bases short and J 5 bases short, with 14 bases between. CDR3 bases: TGTGCCAGCAGCTCGCCTGAGTCGGTGTATGGCTACACCTTC. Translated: CASSSPESVYGYTF.

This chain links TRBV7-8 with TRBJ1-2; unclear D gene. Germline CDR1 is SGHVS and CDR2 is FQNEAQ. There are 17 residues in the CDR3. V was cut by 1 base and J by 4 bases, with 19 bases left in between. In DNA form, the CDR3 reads TGTGCCAGCAGCTTAGAGGAGGCAGGAGGAGCGACCTATGGCTACACCTTC. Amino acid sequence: CASSLEEAGGATYGYTF.

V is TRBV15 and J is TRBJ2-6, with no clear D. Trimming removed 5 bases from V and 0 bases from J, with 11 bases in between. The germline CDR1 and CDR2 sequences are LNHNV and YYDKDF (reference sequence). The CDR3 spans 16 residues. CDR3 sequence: CATSPVARSGANVLTF. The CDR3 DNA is TGTGCCACCAGCCCAGTCGCCCGCTCTGGGGCCAACGTCCTGACTTTC.

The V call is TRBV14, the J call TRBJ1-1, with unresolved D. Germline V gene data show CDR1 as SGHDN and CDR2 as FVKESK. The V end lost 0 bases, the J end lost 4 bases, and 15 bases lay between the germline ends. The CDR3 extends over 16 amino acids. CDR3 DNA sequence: TGTGCCAGCAGCCAAGATCCGGGGTTCGGTATCACTGAAGCTTTCTTT. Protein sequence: CASSQDPGFGITEAFF. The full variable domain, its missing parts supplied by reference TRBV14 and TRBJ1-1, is EAGVTQFPSHSVIEKGQTVTLRCDPISGHDNLYWYRRVMGKEIKFLLHFVKESKQDESGMPNNRFLAERTGGTYSTLKVQPAELEDSGVYFCASSQDPGFGITEAFFGQGTRLTVV.

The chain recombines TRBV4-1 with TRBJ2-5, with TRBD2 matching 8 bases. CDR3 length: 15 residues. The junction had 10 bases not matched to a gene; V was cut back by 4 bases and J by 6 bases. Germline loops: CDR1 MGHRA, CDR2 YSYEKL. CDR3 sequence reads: CASSLGGASVKTQYF. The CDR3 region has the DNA TGCGCCAGCAGCCTCGGGGGGGCTAGCGTGAAGACCCAGTACTTC.

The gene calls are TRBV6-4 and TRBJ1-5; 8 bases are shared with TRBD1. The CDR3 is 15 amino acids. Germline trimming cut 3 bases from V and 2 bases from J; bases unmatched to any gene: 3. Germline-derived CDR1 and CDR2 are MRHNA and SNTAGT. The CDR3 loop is CASSEQGQGNQPQHF. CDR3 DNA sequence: TGTGCCAGCAGTGAACAGGGACAGGGCAATCAGCCCCAGCATTTT.

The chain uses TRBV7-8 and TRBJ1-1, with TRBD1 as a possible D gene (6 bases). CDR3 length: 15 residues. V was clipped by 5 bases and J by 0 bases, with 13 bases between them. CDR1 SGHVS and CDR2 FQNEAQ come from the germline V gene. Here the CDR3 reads CASSPEGHLNTEAFF. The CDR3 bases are TGTGCCAGCAGCCCCGAGGGACACTTGAACACTGAAGCTTTCTTT.

CDR3 loop: CASSFEDSDTQYF. In DNA form, the CDR3 reads TGTGCCAGCAGCTTTGAGGATTCAGATACGCAGTATTTT. V gene TRBV5-4 combines with J gene TRBJ2-3, with no clear D. The CDR3 runs 13 residues. From germline, CDR1 is SGHNT and CDR2 YYREEE (reference sequence). Deletions cut 2 bases from V and 4 bases from J, with 8 bases between. Combining the CDR3 with reference TRBV5-4 and TRBJ2-3 gives the whole variable domain ETGVTQSPTHLIKTRGQQVTLRCSSQSGHNTVSWYQQALGQGPQFIFQYYREEENGRGNFPPRFSGLQFPNYSSELNVNALELDDSALYLCASSFEDSDTQYFGPGTRLTVL.

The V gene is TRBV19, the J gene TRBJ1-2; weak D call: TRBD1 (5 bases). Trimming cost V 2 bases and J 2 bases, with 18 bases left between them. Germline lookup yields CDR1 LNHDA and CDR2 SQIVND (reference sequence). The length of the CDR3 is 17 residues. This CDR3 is CASSISMAAGSNYGYTF. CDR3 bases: TGTGCCAGTAGTATAAGTATGGCGGCAGGGTCAAACTATGGCTACACCTTC.

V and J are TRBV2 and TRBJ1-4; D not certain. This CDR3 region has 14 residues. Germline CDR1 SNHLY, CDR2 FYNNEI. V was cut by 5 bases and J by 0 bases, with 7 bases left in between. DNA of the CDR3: TGTGCCAGCAGTCTCGGTGCAACTAATGAAAAACTGTTTTTT. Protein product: CASSLGATNEKLFF.

Here the CDR3 DNA reads TGTGCCAGGGTTACGTTTCGCGGGGGGCCTTCCTACGAGCAGTACTTC. It yields the protein CARVTFRGGPSYEQYF. V is TRBV6-7 and J is TRBJ2-7; 8 nucleotides align to TRBD2. TRBV6-7 is assigned to the ORF class and has an uncertain function. The J segment lost 1 base and the V segment lost 9 bases, leaving 14 bases of the junction unmatched. This CDR3 is 16 amino acids long.

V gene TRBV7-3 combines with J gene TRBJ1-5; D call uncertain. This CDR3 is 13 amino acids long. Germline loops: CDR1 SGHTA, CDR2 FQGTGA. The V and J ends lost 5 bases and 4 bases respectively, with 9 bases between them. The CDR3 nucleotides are TGTGCCAGCAGCCCTGACGGGAATCAGCCCCAGCATTTT. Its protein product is CASSPDGNQPQHF.

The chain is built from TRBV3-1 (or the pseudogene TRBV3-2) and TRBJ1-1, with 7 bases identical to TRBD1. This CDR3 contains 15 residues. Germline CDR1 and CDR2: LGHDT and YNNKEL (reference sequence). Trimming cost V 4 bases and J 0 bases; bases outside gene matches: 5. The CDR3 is CASSLQGPVNTEAFF. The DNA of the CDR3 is TGTGCCAGCAGCCTACAGGGGCCCGTGAACACTGAAGCTTTCTTT.

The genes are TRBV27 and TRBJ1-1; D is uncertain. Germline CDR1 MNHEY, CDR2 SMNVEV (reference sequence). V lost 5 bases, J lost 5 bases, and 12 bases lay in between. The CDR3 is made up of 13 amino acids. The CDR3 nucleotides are TGTGCCAGCAGTGCCGGGAGGGCTACTGAAGCTTTCTTT. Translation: CASSAGRATEAFF.

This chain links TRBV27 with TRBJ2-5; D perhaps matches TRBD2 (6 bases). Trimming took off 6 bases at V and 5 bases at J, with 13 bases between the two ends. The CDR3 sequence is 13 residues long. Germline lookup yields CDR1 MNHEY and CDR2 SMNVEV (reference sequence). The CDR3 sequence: CASREGRAETQYF. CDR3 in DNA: TGTGCCAGCAGGGAGGGCAGGGCGGAGACCCAGTACTTC.

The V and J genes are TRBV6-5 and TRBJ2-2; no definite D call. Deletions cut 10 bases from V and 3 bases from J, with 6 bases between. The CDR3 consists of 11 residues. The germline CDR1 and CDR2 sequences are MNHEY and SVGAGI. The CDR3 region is CATFDTGELFF. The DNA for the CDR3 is TGTGCCACCTTCGACACCGGGGAGCTGTTTTTT.

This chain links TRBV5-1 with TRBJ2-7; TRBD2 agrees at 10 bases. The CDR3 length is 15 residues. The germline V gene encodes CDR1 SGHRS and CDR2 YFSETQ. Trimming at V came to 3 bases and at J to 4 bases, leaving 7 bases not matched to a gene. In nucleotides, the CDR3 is TGCGCCAGCAGCTCACCCTCTAGCGGGGGTTACGAGCAGTACTTC. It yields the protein CASSSPSSGGYEQYF.

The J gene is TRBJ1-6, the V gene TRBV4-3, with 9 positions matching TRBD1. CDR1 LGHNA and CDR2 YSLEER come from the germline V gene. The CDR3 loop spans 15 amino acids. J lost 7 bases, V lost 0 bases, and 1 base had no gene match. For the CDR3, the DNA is TGCGCCAGCAGCCAAGAGGGACAGGGCAATTCACCCCTCCACTTT. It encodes CASSQEGQGNSPLHF.

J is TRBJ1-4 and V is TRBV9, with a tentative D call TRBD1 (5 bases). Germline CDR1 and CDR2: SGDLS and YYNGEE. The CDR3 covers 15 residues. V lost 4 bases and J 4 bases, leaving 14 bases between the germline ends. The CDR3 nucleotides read TGTGCCAGCAGCTCCGGGACGGACTATAATGAAAAACTGTTTTTT. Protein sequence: CASSSGTDYNEKLFF.